Reported below is one TCR beta chain. The same CDR3 can be traced to other DNA sequences in this sample. The ends lost 5 bases at V and 5 bases at J; junction bases unmatched: 6. CDR1 MDHEN and CDR2 SYDVKM come from the germline V gene. This CDR3 comprises 14 residues. The data were taken from a study of blood T cell repertoires in COVID-19. The data were produced by immunoSEQ multiplex PCR, yet TCRdb's version contains in-frame clones alone and is incomplete. The sample has about 200,000 clones; about 86% are singletons. The V and J genes are TRBV28 and TRBJ1-5, with TRBD1 identical over 7 bases. This TCR derives from a woman aged 40 to 50 with acute COVID-19. Specimen: PBMCs or T cells enriched from blood (not recorded which). The CDR3 nucleotides read TGTGCCAGCAGTCCCCGGGACAGTTATCAGCCCCAGCATTTT. It specifies CASSPRDSYQPQHF.